Listed below are T cell receptor beta chains from one sample, sequenced in a study of response to subunit inactivated influenza vaccine. One entry per CDR3 protein results from TCRdb running MiXCR on the RT-PCR reads. The repertoire holds fewer than 250,000 distinct CDR3 sequences, with 14% as singletons. This material consisted of CD8+ T cells sorted from PBMCs, taken less than 6 days after vaccination. The source is a man in his fifties who received an inactivated influenza vaccine. Each CDR3 is given with its conserved first and last residue. Fields, in order: J gene, clone size, D gene, V gene, CDR3 DNA, CDR3 protein. A D gene is named only where the DNA matches it firmly. Some rows have no size entry. The others give once, few or many, or a class for an expanded clone.

j_gene: TRBJ2-7
abundance: NA
d_gene: TRBD1
v_gene: TRBV6-5
CDR3nt: TGTGCCAGCAGTTACTCGATAGGACAGGGGGGCCTCGAGCAGTACTTC
CDR3aa: CASSYSIGQGGLEQYF

j_gene: TRBJ1-6
abundance: NA
d_gene: NA
v_gene: TRBV7-9
CDR3nt: TGTGCCAGCAGCTCACTGGGACACAGAATTACAGGCCTCCACTTT
CDR3aa: CASSSLGHRITGLHF

j_gene: TRBJ2-1
abundance: few
d_gene: NA
v_gene: TRBV29-1
CDR3nt: TGCAGCGCCCGGACTGGAAAAGACAATGAGCAGTTCTTC
CDR3aa: CSARTGKDNEQFF

j_gene: TRBJ2-5
abundance: NA
d_gene: NA
v_gene: TRBV3-1
CDR3nt: TGTGCCAGCAGCCAAGATCGGGGGATGCTAGTGGAGGAGACCCAGTACTTC
CDR3aa: CASSQDRGMLVEETQYF

j_gene: TRBJ1-5
abundance: many
d_gene: NA
v_gene: TRBV4-1
CDR3nt: TGCGCCAGCAGCCAAGTAACGAGGGTCAATCAGCCCCAGCATTTT
CDR3aa: CASSQVTRVNQPQHF

j_gene: TRBJ2-1
abundance: few
d_gene: TRBD1
v_gene: TRBV30
CDR3nt: TGTGCCTGGACCAACAGGGGTGGTAATGAGCAGTTCTTC
CDR3aa: CAWTNRGGNEQFF

j_gene: TRBJ2-5
abundance: many
d_gene: NA
v_gene: TRBV29-1
CDR3nt: TGCAGCGTTGAAGATCTTGACTCAAGGGGGGAGACCCAGTACTTC
CDR3aa: CSVEDLDSRGETQYF

j_gene: TRBJ2-7
abundance: NA
d_gene: TRBD2
v_gene: TRBV20-1
CDR3nt: TGCAGTGCTAGTCGGGGGACTAGCGGGAACAACGAGCAGTACTTC
CDR3aa: CSASRGTSGNNEQYF

j_gene: TRBJ2-1
abundance: few
d_gene: TRBD1
v_gene: TRBV6-1
CDR3nt: TGTGCCAGCAGTCCCCGGGACAGGGTCTACAATGAGCAGTTCTTC
CDR3aa: CASSPRDRVYNEQFF

j_gene: TRBJ2-2
abundance: NA
d_gene: NA
v_gene: TRBV25-1
CDR3nt: TGTGCCACAAGAGGAGGGGGAGGGGCCGGGGAGCTGTTTTTT
CDR3aa: CATRGGGGAGELFF

j_gene: TRBJ2-1
abundance: few
d_gene: NA
v_gene: TRBV29-1
CDR3nt: TGCAGCGTTGAAGGCCTACCGCTCAGAGGCAATGAGCAGTTCTTC
CDR3aa: CSVEGLPLRGNEQFF

j_gene: TRBJ2-3
abundance: NA
d_gene: TRBD2
v_gene: TRBV11-2
CDR3nt: TGTGCCAGCAGCTTAGATAGCGGGGGTTCACACACAGATACGCAGTATTTT
CDR3aa: CASSLDSGGSHTDTQYF

j_gene: TRBJ1-5
abundance: NA
d_gene: NA
v_gene: TRBV7-8
CDR3nt: TGTGCCAGCAGCTTAAGACGGTTCTATAGCAATCAGCCCCAGCATTTT
CDR3aa: CASSLRRFYSNQPQHF

j_gene: TRBJ2-5
abundance: few
d_gene: NA
v_gene: TRBV13
CDR3nt: TGTGCCAGCAGCTTACGGGTAGGGGCCCAAGAGACCCAGTACTTC
CDR3aa: CASSLRVGAQETQYF

j_gene: TRBJ2-3
abundance: NA
d_gene: TRBD1
v_gene: TRBV2
CDR3nt: TGTGCCAGCAGTCACCGGACAGGGGACACAGATACGCAGTATTTT
CDR3aa: CASSHRTGDTDTQYF

j_gene: TRBJ2-7
abundance: many
d_gene: NA
v_gene: TRBV9
CDR3nt: TGTGCCAGCAGCGTTACAGGGCAGGGCGAGCAGTACTTC
CDR3aa: CASSVTGQGEQYF

j_gene: TRBJ2-3
abundance: few
d_gene: NA
v_gene: TRBV10-2
CDR3nt: TGCGCCAGCAGTGAAAGTATCGTGGATACGCAGTATTTT
CDR3aa: CASSESIVDTQYF

j_gene: TRBJ2-7
abundance: NA
d_gene: NA
v_gene: TRBV11-2
CDR3nt: TGTGCCAGCAGCCCCGCCGGGTTCCCGGTCGTCTACGAGCAGTACTTC
CDR3aa: CASSPAGFPVVYEQYF

j_gene: TRBJ1-5
abundance: NA
d_gene: NA
v_gene: TRBV28
CDR3nt: TGTGCCAGCAGAACGGACATACTTAGCAATCAGCCCCAGCATTTT
CDR3aa: CASRTDILSNQPQHF

j_gene: TRBJ2-7
abundance: NA
d_gene: TRBD2
v_gene: TRBV11-2
CDR3nt: TGTGCCAGCAGCCGCCAACCCGGGACTACCACCTACGAGCAGTACTTC
CDR3aa: CASSRQPGTTTYEQYF

j_gene: TRBJ2-1
abundance: NA
d_gene: TRBD1
v_gene: TRBV3-1
CDR3nt: TGTGCCAGCAGCCTCCGGGACAGGTTGAATGAGCAGTTCTTC
CDR3aa: CASSLRDRLNEQFF

j_gene: TRBJ2-7
abundance: few
d_gene: TRBD2
v_gene: TRBV7-9
CDR3nt: TGTGCCAGCAGCTCCCTGCGGGAGCGTTACGAGCAGTACTTC
CDR3aa: CASSSLRERYEQYF

j_gene: TRBJ1-5
abundance: NA
d_gene: NA
v_gene: TRBV10-3
CDR3nt: TGTGCCATCAGTGAGACCTGGGCTCCGTTGATCGTTAGCAATCAGCCCCAGCATTTT
CDR3aa: CAISETWAPLIVSNQPQHF

j_gene: TRBJ2-5
abundance: few
d_gene: TRBD2
v_gene: TRBV11-2
CDR3nt: TGTGCCAGCAGCTCGAGGGTGTTCCCGGGAGGCCGGCAAGAGACCCAGTACTTC
CDR3aa: CASSSRVFPGGRQETQYF

j_gene: TRBJ2-7
abundance: medium-sized
d_gene: NA
v_gene: TRBV6-5
CDR3nt: TGTGCCAGCACCTACCATCGGGACTCCTACGAGCAGTACTTC
CDR3aa: CASTYHRDSYEQYF

j_gene: TRBJ2-1
abundance: few
d_gene: NA
v_gene: TRBV6-2/TRBV6-3
CDR3nt: TGTGCCAGCTGCGAGCCGGGGTCCTACAATGAGCAGTTCTTC
CDR3aa: CASCEPGSYNEQFF

j_gene: TRBJ2-1
abundance: few
d_gene: NA
v_gene: TRBV7-2
CDR3nt: TGTGCCAGCAGGCCAGGACGGGGGTACAATGAACAGTTCTTC
CDR3aa: CASRPGRGYNEQFF

j_gene: TRBJ1-1
abundance: few
d_gene: NA
v_gene: TRBV11-2
CDR3nt: TGTGCCAGCAGCCCACCCAAGAACACTGAAGCTTTCTTT
CDR3aa: CASSPPKNTEAFF

j_gene: TRBJ2-7
abundance: many
d_gene: NA
v_gene: TRBV9
CDR3nt: TGTGCCAGCAGCGCAAATTGGGGGCTCGGCGAGCAGTACTTC
CDR3aa: CASSANWGLGEQYF

j_gene: TRBJ2-7
abundance: few
d_gene: TRBD1
v_gene: TRBV11-2
CDR3nt: TGTGCCAGCAGCCCCCCGGACAGGCCCAACGGCTACGAGCAGTACTTC
CDR3aa: CASSPPDRPNGYEQYF

j_gene: TRBJ2-7
abundance: NA
d_gene: NA
v_gene: TRBV9
CDR3nt: TGTGCCAGCAGCGATAAAGGGAGCGAGCAGTACTTC
CDR3aa: CASSDKGSEQYF